This entry lists 32 T cell receptor beta chains sequenced from one sample in a study of regulatory T cells in long-lasting Graves disease. The authors built TCR beta libraries using iRepertoire HTBI primers and Arm-PCR of CDR3 regions. TCRdb independently ran MiXCR on the multiplex PCR reads; one entry per CDR3 protein. Of 400,000 to 500,000 distinct CDR3 sequences in the sample, around a fifth are singletons; the top ten hold 7% to 9%. Time point of the sample: persistent/refractory GD, antithyroid drugs over 5 years with positive TRAb. RNA extracted from PBMCs served as the sequencing template. The material sequenced was peripheral blood mononuclear cells (PBMCs), taken when the disease was refractory, from a patient treated with antithyroid drugs. The receptor set was obtained from a female donor with Graves disease.

This clonotype was seen at least ten times. The V gene is TRBV2, the J gene TRBJ1-2; D might be TRBD1 (5 bases). The CDR3 length is 14 residues. Germline V lookup: CDR1 SNHLY, CDR2 FYNNEI. Trimming took off 6 bases at V and 4 bases at J, with 15 bases between the two ends. CDR3: CASSGDVGTYGYTF. For the CDR3, the DNA is TGTGCCAGCAGCGGGGACGTTGGAACCTATGGCTACACCTTC.

This clonotype has a count of ten or more. The V call is TRBV6-5, the J call TRBJ2-7; maybe TRBD2 (6 bases). This CDR3 is built from 15 residues. Looked up from germline, CDR1 is MNHEY and CDR2 is SVGAGI. The V end was cut by 0 bases, the J end by 2 bases, with 11 bases between. CDR3 coding DNA: TGTGCCAGCAGTTACTCTAGCGGAGGACCCTACGAGCAGTACTTC. Its translation is CASSYSSGGPYEQYF.

The chain links TRBV19 to TRBJ2-2, with 7 bases fitting TRBD2. The CDR3 runs to 13 residues. Germline V lookup: CDR1 LNHDA, CDR2 SQIVND (reference sequence). Trimming at V came to 6 bases and at J to 6 bases, leaving 4 bases not matched to a gene. The CDR3 is CASRWGGAGELFF. The CDR3 nucleotides read TGTGCCAGTAGATGGGGGGGGGCCGGGGAGCTGTTTTTT. Together with reference TRBV19 and TRBJ2-2, the CDR3 gives the full variable domain: DGGITQSPKYLFRKEGQNVTLSCEQNLNHDAMYWYRQDPGQGLRLIYYSQIVNDFQKGDIAEGYSVSREKKESFPLTVTSAQKNPTAFYLCASRWGGAGELFFGEGSRLTVL.

This clonotype was counted at least ten times. The chain employs TRBV19 and TRBJ1-5; D remains unclear. V lost 5 bases, J lost 5 bases, and 7 bases lay in between. From germline, CDR1 is LNHDA and CDR2 SQIVND (reference sequence). CDR3 length: 12 amino acids. The CDR3 region is CASSAQDQPQHF. CDR3 nucleotide sequence: TGTGCCAGTAGTGCGCAGGATCAGCCCCAGCATTTT.

On this clonotype itself: Since a much larger clone is just one base distant, this may be a read error. The chain carries TRBV30 and TRBJ2-5; D gene uncertain. Trimming left V 0 bases short and J 5 bases short, with 10 bases between. From germline, CDR1 is GTSNPN and CDR2 SVGIG (reference sequence). The CDR3 contains 13 residues. CDR3 region: CAWSVGRMETQYF. The CDR3 DNA follows: TGTGCCTGGAGTGTAGGCCGGATGGAGACCCAGTACTTC.

About this clonotype itself: A far bigger clonotype differs at one base, so this is likely a read error. The chain is built from TRBV6-9 and TRBJ1-4; a weak D match, TRBD1 (5 bases). The CDR3 runs 13 residues. In germline, CDR1 is MNHGY, CDR2 SVAAGI. CDR3 nucleotide sequence: TGTGCCAGCAGTTTAGCCCAGGGTGAAAAACTGGTTTTT. Its translation is CASSLAQGEKLVF.

This chain links TRBV6-2 or TRBV6-3 with TRBJ1-1, with a tentative D call TRBD1 (5 bases). This CDR3 contains 15 residues. The germline CDR1 and CDR2 sequences are MNHEY and SVGEGT. V was clipped by 2 bases and J by 3 bases, with 13 bases between them. CDR3 DNA sequence: TGTGCCAGCAGTTACGATTGGGGGGTGGACACTGAAGCTTTCTTT. Its translation is CASSYDWGVDTEAFF.

This chain joins TRBV20-1 and TRBJ2-2; the D is unclear. Germline loops: CDR1 DFQATT, CDR2 SNEGSKA (reference sequence). V lost 6 bases and J lost 4, with 15 bases in between. The CDR3 sequence is 14 residues long. The CDR3 DNA is TGCAGTGCCGACCCGCCCAGGCGCACCGGGGAGCTGTTTTTT. Its protein product is CSADPPRRTGELFF.

Turning to this clonotype: With a much larger clone just one base away, this may be a read error. The chain carries TRBV7-2 and TRBJ1-2, with D perhaps TRBD1 (5 bases). CDR1 and CDR2 from the germline V gene are SGHTA and FQGNSA. There are 15 residues in the CDR3. The CDR3 region is CVSSLGANLHYGYTF. CDR3 in DNA: TGTGTCAGCAGCTTAGGGGCAAATCTCCACTATGGCTACACCTTC.

V usage is TRBV3-1 and J usage is TRBJ2-3; 9 bases map to TRBD2. The V and J ends lost 4 bases and 4 bases, in that order; junction bases with no gene match: 6. Germline values: CDR1 LGHDT, CDR2 YNNKEL (reference sequence). The CDR3 is 15 amino acids. The chain's CDR3 is CASSLLAGAADTQYF. The CDR3 DNA reads TGTGCCAGCAGCCTATTAGCGGGAGCAGCAGATACGCAGTATTTT.

This clonotype was seen ten or more times. The genes are TRBV12-3 or TRBV12-4 and TRBJ2-7; 10 bases agree with TRBD1. The J segment lost 3 bases and the V segment lost 3 bases, leaving 2 bases of the junction unmatched. CDR3 length: 14 amino acids. The CDR3 sequence: CASSFWDRGYEQYF. The CDR3 region has the DNA TGTGCCAGCAGTTTCTGGGACAGGGGCTACGAGCAGTACTTC.

The chain recombines TRBV7-9 with TRBJ2-2, with a weak D call TRBD1 (6 bases). CDR1 and CDR2 from the germline V gene are SEHNR and FQNEAQ (reference sequence). CDR3 length equals 16 residues. Trimming took 5 bases from V and 2 from J, leaving 15 bases between them. The DNA of the CDR3 is TGTGCCAGCAGCCCCAGGGGTGCGGGTAACACCGGGGAGCTGTTTTTT. Protein: CASSPRGAGNTGELFF.

This clonotype has only a few counts. This rearrangement joins TRBV15 to TRBJ1-1; a weak D match, TRBD1 (6 bases). CDR1 is LNHNV and CDR2 is YYDKDF in the germline V gene (reference sequence). The germline V and J ends were trimmed by 6 bases and 8 bases, with 10 bases remaining between them. The CDR3 extends over 11 amino acids. CDR3 DNA: TGTGCCACCAGAACAAGGGGGGAAGCTTTCTTT. Its protein is CATRTRGEAFF. The full variable domain, its missing parts supplied by reference TRBV15 and TRBJ1-1, is DAMVIQNPRYQVTQFGKPVTLSCSQTLNHNVMYWYQQKSSQAPKLLFHYYDKDFNNEADTPDNFQSRRPNTSFCFLDIRSPGLGDTAMYLCATRTRGEAFFGQGTRLTVV.

This chain connects TRBV20-1 to TRBJ1-1; possible D gene TRBD1, 6 bases. Germline lookup yields CDR1 DFQATT and CDR2 SNEGSKA (reference sequence). CDR3 length equals 14 residues. V lost 4 bases and J 1 base, leaving 13 bases between the germline ends. The CDR3 coding sequence is TGCAGTGCTATTCGGGGGCATGGGAACACTGAAGCTTTCTTT. This encodes CSAIRGHGNTEAFF.

V is TRBV5-1 and J is TRBJ1-2; TRBD1 is a possible D gene (5 bases). CDR3 length: 13 amino acids. Germline V gives CDR1 SGHRS, CDR2 YFSETQ. Trimming left V 4 bases short and J 8 bases short, with 15 bases between. Here the CDR3 reads CASSKEPRGGYTF. Written as DNA, the CDR3 is TGCGCCAGCAGCAAGGAACCCCGGGGCGGCTACACCTTC.

The rearrangement joins TRBV3-1 to TRBJ2-7, with a tentative D call TRBD2 (7 bases). The germline V gene encodes CDR1 LGHDT and CDR2 YNNKEL (reference sequence). V gave up 0 bases and J gave up 4 bases, with 13 bases separating them. The CDR3 is 15 amino acids. The CDR3 bases are TGTGCCAGCAGCCAAGAGGGGGGGGCATGGTACGAGCAGTACTTC. This encodes CASSQEGGAWYEQYF.

This clonotype was found a few times. A single base separates this from a much larger clone, so it may be a read error. The chain is built from TRBV2 and TRBJ2-2, with 7 bases fitting TRBD2. Germline CDR1 reads SNHLY; CDR2 reads FYNNEI. CDR3 size: 15 residues. Trimming took 4 bases from V and 0 from J; bases not matched to a gene: 2. The CDR3 DNA reads as TGTGCCAGCAGTGGAGGACTAGCGAACACCGGGGAGCTGTTTTTT. Protein sequence: CASSGGLANTGELFF. The full variable domain, its missing parts supplied by reference TRBV2 and TRBJ2-2, is EPEVTQTPSHQVTQMGQEVILRCVPISNHLYFYWYRQILGQKVEFLVSFYNNEISEKSEIFDDQFSVERPDGSNFTLKIRSTKLEDSAMYFCASSGGLANTGELFFGEGSRLTVL.

This clonotype was recorded at least ten times. This sequence joins TRBV6-9 and TRBJ1-5; D gene unclear. V gave up 3 bases and J gave up 0 bases, with 12 bases separating them. Per germline, CDR1 MNHGY and CDR2 SVAAGI. This CDR3 comprises 16 residues. The CDR3 loop reads CASSYERADSNQPQHF. CDR3 DNA: TGTGCCAGCAGTTACGAACGGGCAGATAGCAATCAGCCCCAGCATTTT.

The chain uses TRBV19 and TRBJ1-5, with TRBD1 as a possible D gene (6 bases). The CDR3 totals 15 residues. Germline CDR1 and CDR2: LNHDA and SQIVND (reference sequence). The V end was cut by 5 bases, the J end by 6 bases, with 17 bases between. The CDR3 DNA follows: TGTGCCAGTAGTGCTATGACAGAGGGGGGTCAGCCCCAGCATTTT. Translating it yields CASSAMTEGGQPQHF.

In regard to this clonotype: It may be a read error: a sequence one base away is much more abundant. The genes are TRBV7-8 and TRBJ1-5; no clear D gene. The CDR3 covers 15 residues. In germline, CDR1 is SGHVS, CDR2 FQNEAQ. In nucleotides, the CDR3 is TGTGCCAACAGCTTACTCCGGGAGAGAAATCAGCCCCAGCATTTT. Encoded protein: CANSLLRERNQPQHF.

This clonotype was counted ten times or more. V gene TRBV24-1 combines with J gene TRBJ1-4, with D maybe TRBD1 (5 bases). CDR1 and CDR2 from the germline V gene are KGHDR and SFDVKD. The CDR3 spans 12 residues. V lost 3 bases and J lost 11, with 9 bases in between. The CDR3, as DNA: TGTGCCACCAGTGATCCGACAGAGAAACTGTTTTTT. Amino acids: CATSDPTEKLFF.

This clonotype was counted a few times. The rearrangement links TRBV4-3 to TRBJ1-1, with D unresolved. The germline V and J ends were trimmed by 0 bases and 0 bases, with 8 bases remaining between them. CDR3 size: 15 residues. Per the germline V gene, CDR1 is LGHNA and CDR2 is YSLEER. In DNA form, the CDR3 reads TGCGCCAGCAGCCAAGATTACGGAGTGAACACTGAAGCTTTCTTT. Amino acids: CASSQDYGVNTEAFF.

The rearrangement links TRBV28 to TRBJ1-1; D remains ambiguous. Germline assignment: CDR1 MDHEN and CDR2 SYDVKM. The CDR3 loop spans 14 amino acids. V was cut by 8 bases and J by 9 bases, with 22 bases left in between. This CDR3 reads CASGVLLPPSQAFF. CDR3 nucleotide sequence: TGTGCCAGCGGAGTCCTCTTGCCCCCCTCCCAAGCTTTCTTT.

The chain couples TRBV7-9 to TRBJ1-5; a weak D match, TRBD1 (5 bases). The CDR3 sequence is 16 residues long. With 4 bases removed from V and 0 bases from J, the gap between germline ends came to 13 bases. Germline loops: CDR1 SEHNR, CDR2 FQNEAQ (reference sequence). CDR3 bases: TGTGCCAGCAGCTGGGGTGGGACGGGTAGCAATCAGCCCCAGCATTTT. It translates to CASSWGGTGSNQPQHF.

This chain links TRBV4-1 with TRBJ1-5; possible D gene TRBD1, 5 bases. The CDR3 runs to 16 residues. Looked up from germline, CDR1 is MGHRA and CDR2 is YSYEKL. Trimming took 0 bases from V and 0 from J, leaving 9 bases between them. The CDR3 sequence is CASSQDQTVSNQPQHF. The CDR3, as DNA: TGCGCCAGCAGCCAAGATCAGACAGTTAGCAATCAGCCCCAGCATTTT.

The chain has TRBV28 and TRBJ1-2; tentatively, D is TRBD1 (6 bases). The V gene lost 3 bases and the J gene lost 6 bases, with 11 bases spanning the gap. CDR1 MDHEN and CDR2 SYDVKM come from the germline V gene. This CDR3 has 13 amino acids. CDR3 coding DNA: TGTGCCAGCAGTTTTTGGCAGGGGAATGGCTACACCTTC. Protein product: CASSFWQGNGYTF.

This clonotype has more than one count but fewer than ten. The V and J genes are TRBV7-9 and TRBJ2-2, with TRBD2 identical over 10 bases. The ends lost 4 bases at V and 7 bases at J; junction bases unmatched: 6. CDR3 size: 15 residues. The germline V gene encodes CDR1 SEHNR and CDR2 FQNEAQ (reference sequence). CDR3: CASSSSGSKGGELFF. DNA for the CDR3: TGTGCCAGCAGCTCTAGCGGGAGTAAAGGCGGGGAGCTGTTTTTT.

Only a few counts were recorded for this clonotype. This chain joins TRBV4-1 and TRBJ2-5; D is possibly TRBD1 (5 bases). Per germline, CDR1 MGHRA and CDR2 YSYEKL. Trimming took off 6 bases at V and 4 bases at J, with 15 bases between the two ends. CDR3 length: 14 residues. The CDR3 sequence: CASSRQAQGETQYF. As DNA, the CDR3 is TGCGCCAGCAGTCGGCAGGCCCAGGGAGAGACCCAGTACTTC.

This clonotype was seen at least ten times. This chain joins TRBV28 and TRBJ2-7; 10 bases map to TRBD2. Germline V gene lookup returns CDR1 MDHEN and CDR2 SYDVKM. CDR3 size: 15 residues. Trimming took 5 bases from V and 4 from J; bases not matched to a gene: 8. In DNA, the CDR3 is TGTGCCAGCAGTCCCCAAGCGGGAGGGCCGTACGAGCAGTACTTC. Amino acids: CASSPQAGGPYEQYF.

This clonotype has ten or more counts. The genes are TRBV6-1 and TRBJ1-2, with a tentative D call TRBD1 (5 bases). The V gene lost 3 bases and the J gene lost 0 bases, with 8 bases spanning the gap. CDR1 and CDR2 (germline): MNHNS, SASEGT. This CDR3 is built from 14 residues. This CDR3 is CASSDQQANYGYTF. The CDR3 region has the DNA TGTGCCAGCAGTGATCAACAGGCTAACTATGGCTACACCTTC.

This clonotype has ten or more counts. This rearrangement joins TRBV28 to TRBJ1-1; the match to TRBD1 covers 7 bases. From germline, CDR1 is MDHEN and CDR2 SYDVKM. Trimming at V came to 5 bases and at J to 0 bases, leaving 0 bases not matched to a gene. The CDR3 has 13 residues. The CDR3 nucleotides read TGTGCCAGCAGTGGGACAGTGAACACTGAAGCTTTCTTT. As protein: CASSGTVNTEAFF.

The rearrangement links TRBV28 to TRBJ1-4; the match to TRBD1 covers 7 bases. The CDR3 consists of 17 residues. With V trimmed by 6 bases and J by 3 bases, 13 bases remained unmatched. From germline, CDR1 is MDHEN and CDR2 SYDVKM. DNA of the CDR3: TGTGCCAGCAGCCCAGACAGGGTTTCTGCTGCTAATGAAAAACTGTTTTTT. It specifies CASSPDRVSAANEKLFF.